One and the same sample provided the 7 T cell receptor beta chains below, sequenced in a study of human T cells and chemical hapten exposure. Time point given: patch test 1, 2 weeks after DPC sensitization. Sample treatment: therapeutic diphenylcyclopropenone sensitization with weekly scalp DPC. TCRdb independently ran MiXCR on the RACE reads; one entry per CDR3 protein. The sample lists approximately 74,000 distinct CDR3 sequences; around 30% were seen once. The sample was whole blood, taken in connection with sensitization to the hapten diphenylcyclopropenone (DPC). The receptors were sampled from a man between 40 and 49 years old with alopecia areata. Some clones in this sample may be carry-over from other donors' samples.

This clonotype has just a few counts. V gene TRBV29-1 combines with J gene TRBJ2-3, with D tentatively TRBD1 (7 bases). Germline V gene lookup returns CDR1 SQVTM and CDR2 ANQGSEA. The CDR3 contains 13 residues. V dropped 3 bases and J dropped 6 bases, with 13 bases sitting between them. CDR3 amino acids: CSVEGRGRDTQYF. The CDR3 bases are TGCAGCGTTGAGGGCAGGGGGAGGGATACGCAGTATTTT.

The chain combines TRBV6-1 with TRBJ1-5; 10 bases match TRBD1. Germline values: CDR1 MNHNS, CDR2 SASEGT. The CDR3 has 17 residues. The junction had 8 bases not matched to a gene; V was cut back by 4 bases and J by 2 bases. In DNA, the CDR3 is TGTGCCAGCAGTGCTTCGACAGGGGGCTTGGGCAATCAGCCCCAGCATTTT. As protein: CASSASTGGLGNQPQHF.

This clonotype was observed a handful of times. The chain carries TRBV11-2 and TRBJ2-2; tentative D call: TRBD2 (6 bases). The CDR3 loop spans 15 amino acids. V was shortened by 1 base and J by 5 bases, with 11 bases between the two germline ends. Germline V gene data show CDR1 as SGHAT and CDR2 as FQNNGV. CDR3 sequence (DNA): TGTGCCAGCAGCTTAGCCGGAGGGCCTACCGGGGAGCTGTTTTTT. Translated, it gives CASSLAGGPTGELFF.

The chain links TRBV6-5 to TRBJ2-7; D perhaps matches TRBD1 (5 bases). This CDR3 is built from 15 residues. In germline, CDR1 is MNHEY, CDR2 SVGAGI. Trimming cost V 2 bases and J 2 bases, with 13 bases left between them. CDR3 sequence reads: CASSYGRGSTYEQYF. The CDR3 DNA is TGTGCCAGCAGTTACGGTAGGGGTAGTACCTACGAGCAGTACTTC.

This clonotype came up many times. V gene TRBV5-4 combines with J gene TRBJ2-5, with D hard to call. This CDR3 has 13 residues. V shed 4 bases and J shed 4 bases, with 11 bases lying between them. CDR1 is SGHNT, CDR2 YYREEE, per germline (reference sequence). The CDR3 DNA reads TGTGCCAGCAGCGAACGGGCCTCAGAGACCCAGTACTTC. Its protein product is CASSERASETQYF. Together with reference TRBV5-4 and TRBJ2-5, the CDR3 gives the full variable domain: ETGVTQSPTHLIKTRGQQVTLRCSSQSGHNTVSWYQQALGQGPQFIFQYYREEENGRGNFPPRFSGLQFPNYSSELNVNALELDDSALYLCASSERASETQYFGPGTRLLVL.

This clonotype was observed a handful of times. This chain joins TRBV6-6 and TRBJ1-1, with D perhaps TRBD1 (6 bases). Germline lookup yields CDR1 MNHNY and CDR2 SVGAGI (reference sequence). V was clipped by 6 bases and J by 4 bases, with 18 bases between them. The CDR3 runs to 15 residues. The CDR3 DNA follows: TGTGCCAGCAGCCACCTTGGGGGGGCATCCACTGAAGCTTTCTTT. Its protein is CASSHLGGASTEAFF.

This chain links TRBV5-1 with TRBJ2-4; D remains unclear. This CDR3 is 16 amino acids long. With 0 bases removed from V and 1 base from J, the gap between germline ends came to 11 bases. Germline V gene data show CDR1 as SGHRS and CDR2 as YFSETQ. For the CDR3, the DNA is TGCGCCAGCAGCTTGGGGATGGCGGACGCCAAAAACATTCAGTACTTC. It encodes CASSLGMADAKNIQYF.